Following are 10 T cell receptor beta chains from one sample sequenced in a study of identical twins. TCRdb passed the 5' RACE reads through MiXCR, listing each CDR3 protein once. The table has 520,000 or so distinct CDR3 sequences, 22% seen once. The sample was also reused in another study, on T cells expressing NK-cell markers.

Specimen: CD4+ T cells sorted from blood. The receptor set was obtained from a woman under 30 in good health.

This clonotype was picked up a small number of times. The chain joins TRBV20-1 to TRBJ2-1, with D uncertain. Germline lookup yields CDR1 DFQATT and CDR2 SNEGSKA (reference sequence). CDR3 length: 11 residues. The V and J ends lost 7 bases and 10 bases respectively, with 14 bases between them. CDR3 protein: CSVESQAEQFF. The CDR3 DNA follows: TGCAGTGTTGAATCCCAGGCGGAGCAGTTCTTC.

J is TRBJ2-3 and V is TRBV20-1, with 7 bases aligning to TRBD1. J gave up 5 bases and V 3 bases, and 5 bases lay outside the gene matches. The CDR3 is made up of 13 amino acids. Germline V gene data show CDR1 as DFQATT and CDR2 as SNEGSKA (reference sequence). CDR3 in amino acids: CSARGTAEDTQYF. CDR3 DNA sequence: TGCAGTGCTAGGGGGACAGCGGAAGATACGCAGTATTTT.

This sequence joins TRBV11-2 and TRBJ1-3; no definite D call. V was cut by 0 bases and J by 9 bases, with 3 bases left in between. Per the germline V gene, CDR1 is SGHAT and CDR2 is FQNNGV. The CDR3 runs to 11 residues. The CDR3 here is CASSLETTIYF. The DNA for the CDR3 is TGTGCCAGCAGCTTAGAGACCACCATATATTTT.

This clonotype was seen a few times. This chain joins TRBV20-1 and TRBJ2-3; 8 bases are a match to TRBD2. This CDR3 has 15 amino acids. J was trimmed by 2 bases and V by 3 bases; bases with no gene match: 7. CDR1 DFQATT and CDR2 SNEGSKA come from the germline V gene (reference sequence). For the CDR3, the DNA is TGCAGTGCTAGCGGGAGGGTCGCTAACACAGATACGCAGTATTTT. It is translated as CSASGRVANTDTQYF.

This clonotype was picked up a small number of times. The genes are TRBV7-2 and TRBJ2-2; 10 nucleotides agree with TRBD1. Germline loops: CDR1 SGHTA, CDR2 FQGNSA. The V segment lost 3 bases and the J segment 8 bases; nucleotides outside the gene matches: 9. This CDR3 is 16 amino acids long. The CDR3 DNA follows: TGTGCCAGCAGCTTGACAGGGGGCCTAAGGAATGGGGAGCTGTTTTTT. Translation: CASSLTGGLRNGELFF.

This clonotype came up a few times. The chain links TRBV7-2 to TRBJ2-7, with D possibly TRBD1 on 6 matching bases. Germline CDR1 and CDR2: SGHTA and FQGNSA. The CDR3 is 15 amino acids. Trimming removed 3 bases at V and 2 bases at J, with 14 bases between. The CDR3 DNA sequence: TGTGCCAGCAGCTTTAGCGCCAGGGGACCCTACGAGCAGTACTTC. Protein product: CASSFSARGPYEQYF.

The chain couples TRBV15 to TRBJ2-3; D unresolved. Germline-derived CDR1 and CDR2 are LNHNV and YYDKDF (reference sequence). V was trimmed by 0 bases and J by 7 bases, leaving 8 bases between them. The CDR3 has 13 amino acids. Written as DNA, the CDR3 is TGTGCCACCAGCAGAGATGTTGGGAATACGCAGTATTTT. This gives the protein CATSRDVGNTQYF.

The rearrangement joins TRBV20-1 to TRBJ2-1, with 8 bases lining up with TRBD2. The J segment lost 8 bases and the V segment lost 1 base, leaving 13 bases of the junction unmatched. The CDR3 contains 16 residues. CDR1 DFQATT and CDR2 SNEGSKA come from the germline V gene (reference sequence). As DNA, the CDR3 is TGCAGTGCTAGAGCTTGGCGGGGGGCGGGTAGCGATGAGCAGTTCTTC. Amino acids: CSARAWRGAGSDEQFF.

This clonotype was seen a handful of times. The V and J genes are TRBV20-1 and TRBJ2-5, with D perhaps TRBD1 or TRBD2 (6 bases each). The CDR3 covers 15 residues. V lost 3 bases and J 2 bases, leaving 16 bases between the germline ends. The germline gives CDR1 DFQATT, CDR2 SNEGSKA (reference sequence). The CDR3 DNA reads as TGCAGTGCTAGTGGCCCGGGGGCGTTACAAGAGACCCAGTACTTC. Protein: CSASGPGALQETQYF.

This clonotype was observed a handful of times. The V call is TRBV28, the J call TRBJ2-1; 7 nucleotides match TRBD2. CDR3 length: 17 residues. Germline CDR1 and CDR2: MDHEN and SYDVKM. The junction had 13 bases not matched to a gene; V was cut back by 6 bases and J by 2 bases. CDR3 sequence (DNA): TGTGCCAGCAGACGACGGGCTAGCGGATTCCCCTACAATGAGCAGTTCTTC. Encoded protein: CASRRRASGFPYNEQFF. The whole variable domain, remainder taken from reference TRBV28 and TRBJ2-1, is DVKVTQSSRYLVKRTGEKVFLECVQDMDHENMFWYRQDPGLGLRLIYFSYDVKMKEKGDIPEGYSVSREKKERFSLILESASTNQTSMYLCASRRRASGFPYNEQFFGPGTRLTVL.